This entry describes one TCR beta chain. CDR1 SGHAT and CDR2 FQDESV come from the germline V gene (reference sequence). This CDR3 is built from 16 residues. The junction had 12 bases not matched to a gene; V was cut back by 4 bases and J by 3 bases. The entry originates in a study of blood T cell repertoires in COVID-19. Clones were sequenced by immunoSEQ multiplex PCR, and TCRdb holds only the in-frame ones, with some missing. The data contain fewer than 250,000 clones, more than 85% of them singletons. The chain has TRBV11-1 and TRBJ2-7, with TRBD1 matching 7 bases. This clonotype was obtained from a man aged 55 to 69 with acute or convalescent COVID-19. The sequencing sample was made of peripheral blood. The CDR3 spells CASSSQDWTGFYEQYF. For the CDR3, the DNA is TGTGCCAGCAGCTCACAAGATTGGACAGGCTTCTACGAGCAGTACTTC.